This TCR beta chain emerged from a study of blood T cell repertoires in COVID-19. Some clones are missing from TCRdb's copy, which holds only in-frame ones; the method was immunoSEQ multiplex PCR. This sample has 370,000 or so clones, with more than 75% found just once. The CDR3 length is 13 residues. The trim removed 4 bases at V and 2 bases at J, leaving 0 bases unmatched. In germline, CDR1 is SNHLY, CDR2 FYNNEI. The chain is built from TRBV2 and TRBJ2-7, with TRBD1 matching over 9 bases. The sequence derives from a man younger than 40 who had recovered from COVID-19. Input material: PBMCs or T cells enriched from blood (not recorded which). The CDR3 DNA is TGTGCCAGCAGTGGACAGGGGGCCTACGAGCAGTACTTC. The encoded protein is CASSGQGAYEQYF.